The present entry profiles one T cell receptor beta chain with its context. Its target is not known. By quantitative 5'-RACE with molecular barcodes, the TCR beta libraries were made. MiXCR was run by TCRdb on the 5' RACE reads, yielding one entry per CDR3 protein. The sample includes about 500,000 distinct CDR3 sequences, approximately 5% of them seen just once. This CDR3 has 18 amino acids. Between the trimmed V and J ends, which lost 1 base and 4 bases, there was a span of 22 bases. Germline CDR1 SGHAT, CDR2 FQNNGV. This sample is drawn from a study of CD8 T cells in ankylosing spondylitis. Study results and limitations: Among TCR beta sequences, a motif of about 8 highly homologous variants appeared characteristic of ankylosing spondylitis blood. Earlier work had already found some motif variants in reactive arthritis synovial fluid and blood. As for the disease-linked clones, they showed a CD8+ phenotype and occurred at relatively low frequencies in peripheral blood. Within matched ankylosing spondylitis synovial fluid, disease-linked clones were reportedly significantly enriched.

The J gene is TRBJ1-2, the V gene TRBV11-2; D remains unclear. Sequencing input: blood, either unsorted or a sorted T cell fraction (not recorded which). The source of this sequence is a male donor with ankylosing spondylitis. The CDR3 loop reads CASSLVGLKPPGGYGYTF. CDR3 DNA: TGTGCCAGCAGCTTAGTTGGCCTAAAGCCCCCGGGCGGCTATGGCTACACCTTC.